One and the same sample provided the 17 T cell receptor beta chains below, sequenced in a study of technical replicates of blood from a few donors. Repertoires were generated with immunoSEQ multiplex PCR, while TCRdb's copy carries only in-frame clones and drops some. The data hold 50,000 to 80,000 clones, with around 88% observed a single time. The sequenced material came from PBMCs. These receptors were obtained from a human donor in good health. Some clones in this sample may be carry-over from other donors' samples.

The rearrangement joins TRBV21-1 to TRBJ2-7; the D call TRBD1 from the table was never checked on the DNA. TRBV21-1 is a recognized pseudogene. The CDR3 length is 15 residues. CDR3 bases: TGTGCCAGCAGCCTAAACCGGGACAGGGTCGACGAGCAGTACTTC. Its protein product is CASSLNRDRVDEQYF.

V gene TRBV6-6 combines with J gene TRBJ1-5; 7 bases fit TRBD1. After removal of 6 bases from V and 7 bases from J, the junction contained 9 bases not matched to a gene. Looked up from germline, CDR1 is MNHNY and CDR2 is SVGAGI (reference sequence). The CDR3 has 14 residues. This CDR3 reads CASSLRQGVQPQHF. CDR3 nucleotide sequence: TGTGCCAGCAGCCTTCGACAGGGTGTCCAGCCCCAGCATTTT.

The chain is built from TRBV15 and TRBJ2-5; TRBD2 aligns across 12 bases. The V and J ends lost 9 bases and 1 base, in that order; junction bases with no gene match: 6. The V gene's germline CDR1 is LNHNV and CDR2 YYDKDF (reference sequence). The CDR3 is 15 amino acids. As DNA, the CDR3 is TGTGCCACGACTAGCGGGGGTGGCATCCAAGAGACCCAGTACTTC. Protein sequence: CATTSGGGIQETQYF.

CDR3: CASSIETGGTEAFF. The CDR3 DNA reads as TGTGCCAGTAGTATCGAGACAGGGGGCACTGAAGCTTTCTTT. The rearrangement uses TRBV19 and TRBJ1-1, with 9 bases identical to TRBD1. Trimming cost V 3 bases and J 4 bases; bases outside gene matches: 3. Germline values: CDR1 LNHDA, CDR2 SQIVND (reference sequence). The CDR3 runs 14 residues.

The rearrangement uses TRBV7-7 and TRBJ2-1; 12 positions match TRBD2. The germline V gene has CDR1 SSHAT and CDR2 FNYEAQ (reference sequence). The CDR3 spans 14 residues. The ends lost 0 bases at V and 10 bases at J; junction bases unmatched: 1. DNA of the CDR3: TGTGCCAGCAGCTTAGCGCTAGCGGGAGGGGAGCAGTTCTTC. It yields the protein CASSLALAGGEQFF. Combining the CDR3 with reference TRBV7-7 and TRBJ2-1 gives the whole variable domain GAGVSQSPRYKVTKRGQDVTLRCDPISSHATLYWYQQALGQGPEFLTYFNYEAQPDKSGLPSDRFSAERPEGSISTLTIQRTEQRDSAMYRCASSLALAGGEQFFGPGTRLTVL.

The rearrangement joins TRBV2 to TRBJ2-5, with D possibly being TRBD2 (6 bases). This CDR3 is 13 amino acids long. V was shortened by 3 bases and J by 9 bases, with 14 bases between the two germline ends. Germline loops: CDR1 SNHLY, CDR2 FYNNEI. CDR3: CASSELLAGAQYF. Written as DNA, the CDR3 is TGTGCCAGCAGTGAGCTACTAGCCGGAGCCCAGTACTTC.

This chain uses TRBV2 with TRBJ2-2; the match to TRBD2 covers 12 bases. The germline CDR1 and CDR2 sequences are SNHLY and FYNNEI. Germline trimming cut 7 bases from V and 1 base from J; bases unmatched to any gene: 7. The CDR3 spans 17 residues. CDR3 sequence reads: CASTRRTSGMNTGELFF. In DNA form, the CDR3 reads TGTGCCAGCACCCGCAGGACTAGCGGGATGAACACCGGGGAGCTGTTTTTT.

The V and J genes are TRBV4-1 and TRBJ2-1; 12 bases fit TRBD2. The CDR3 spans 16 residues. The junction had 7 bases not matched to a gene; V was cut back by 1 base and J by 9 bases. CDR1 is MGHRA and CDR2 is YSYEKL in the germline V gene. The CDR3 loop is CASSQGLAGANGEQFF. In nucleotides, the CDR3 is TGCGCCAGCAGCCAAGGACTAGCGGGAGCTAATGGTGAGCAGTTCTTC.

The chain recombines TRBV9 with TRBJ2-1; the match to TRBD2 covers 8 bases. This CDR3 is built from 15 residues. Germline V gives CDR1 SGDLS, CDR2 YYNGEE. V dropped 0 bases and J dropped 5; count of bases not matched to a gene: 4. The CDR3 spells CASSVGRTSNNEQFF. The CDR3 DNA reads as TGTGCCAGCAGCGTAGGTAGGACTAGCAACAATGAGCAGTTCTTC.

This clone has just one count. The genes are TRBV11-2 and TRBJ2-2, with D maybe TRBD2 (6 bases). Germline CDR1 reads SGHAT; CDR2 reads FQNNGV. The V end was cut by 6 bases, the J end by 7 bases, with 12 bases between. The CDR3 covers 13 residues. The chain's CDR3 is CASRPSVGGELFF. In DNA form, the CDR3 reads TGTGCCAGCAGGCCTAGCGTTGGCGGGGAGCTGTTTTTT. Drawing the rest from reference TRBV11-2 and TRBJ2-2, the complete variable domain is EAGVAQSPRYKIIEKRQSVAFWCNPISGHATLYWYQQILGQGPKLLIQFQNNGVVDDSQLPKDRFSAERLKGVDSTLKIQPAKLEDSAVYLCASRPSVGGELFFGEGSRLTVL.

This chain connects TRBV7-3 to TRBJ2-1, with a weak D call TRBD2 (6 bases). CDR3 length: 14 residues. The germline gives CDR1 SGHTA, CDR2 FQGTGA. The V end was cut by 1 base, the J end by 10 bases, with 14 bases between. The CDR3 here is CASSLNRRDGEQFF. CDR3 bases: TGTGCCAGCAGCTTAAATCGGCGGGATGGAGAGCAGTTCTTC.

The V and J genes are TRBV5-5 and TRBJ1-2; 8 bases align to TRBD1. The CDR3 has 16 residues. Trimming cost V 2 bases and J 4 bases; bases outside gene matches: 10. The germline V gene has CDR1 SGHKS and CDR2 YYEKEE (reference sequence). The chain's CDR3 is CASSFIDRGRGYGYTF. The CDR3 DNA sequence: TGTGCCAGCAGCTTCATTGACAGGGGCAGGGGCTATGGCTACACCTTC. The complete variable domain, with remaining parts taken from reference TRBV5-5 and TRBJ1-2, reads DAGVTQSPTHLIKTRGQQVTLRCSPISGHKSVSWYQQVLGQGPQFIFQYYEKEERGRGNFPDRFSARQFPNYSSELNVNALLLGDSALYLCASSFIDRGRGYGYTFGSGTRLTVV.

This clone was counted once. The chain links TRBV2 to TRBJ2-1, with TRBD2 matching 8 bases. The CDR3 is 13 amino acids. Trimming removed 7 bases from V and 9 bases from J; junction bases left unmatched: 8. Germline values: CDR1 SNHLY, CDR2 FYNNEI. CDR3 in amino acids: CASTGLAGGEQFF. The CDR3 nucleotides are TGTGCCAGCACGGGGCTAGCGGGCGGTGAGCAGTTCTTC.

The chain has TRBV18 and TRBJ1-2; TRBD1 matches 9 bases. This CDR3 has 14 residues. Germline CDR1 reads KGHSH; CDR2 reads LQKENI. Losses at the gene ends were 3 bases for V and 6 bases for J; bases not matched to a gene: 5. The CDR3 DNA sequence: TGTGCCAGCTCACCCCGGGACAGGGAAGATGGCTACACCTTC. It yields the protein CASSPRDREDGYTF.

The V gene is TRBV11-3, the J gene TRBJ2-1; D is undetermined. Germline assignment: CDR1 SGHNT and CDR2 YENEEA. The V end lost 0 bases, the J end lost 0 bases, and 9 bases lay between the germline ends. The CDR3 runs to 16 residues. The CDR3 reads CASSLDLVSSYNEQFF. The CDR3 region has the DNA TGTGCCAGCAGCTTAGATCTAGTTAGCTCCTACAATGAGCAGTTCTTC.

This chain connects TRBV27 to TRBJ1-2, with D perhaps TRBD1 (6 bases). V lost 6 bases and J lost 3, with 14 bases in between. Germline CDR1 and CDR2: MNHEY and SMNVEV (reference sequence). The length of the CDR3 is 14 residues. The CDR3 nucleotides are TGTGCCAGCAGAATGGGGGGGCGGGACTATGGCTACACCTTC. This gives the protein CASRMGGRDYGYTF.

V gene TRBV6-5 combines with J gene TRBJ2-5, with D possibly matching TRBD2 (6 bases). V was pared by 5 bases and J by 2 bases, with 12 bases between. Germline-derived CDR1 and CDR2 are MNHEY and SVGAGI. The CDR3 loop spans 14 amino acids. CDR3 loop: CASSRRLDQETQYF. The DNA of the CDR3 is TGTGCCAGCAGTCGTCGACTAGATCAAGAGACCCAGTACTTC.